A selection of T cell receptor beta chains follows, all from one sample in a study of OX40 agonist ivuxolimab in advanced cancers. Clones were sequenced by immunoSEQ multiplex PCR, and TCRdb holds only the in-frame ones, with some missing. The profile shows roughly 20,000 clones, approximately 81% of them singletons. Material: CD4+ or CD8+ T cells sorted from blood, obtained in a trial of the OX40 agonist ivuxolimab. All receptors come from an adult with an advanced solid tumor such as melanoma, head and neck, liver or kidney cancer. Each CDR3 is given with its conserved first and last residue. Each record gives: D gene, J gene, CDR3 length, clone size, V gene, CDR3 DNA, CDR3 protein. D genes are given only for firm matches. Rows give clone size only sometimes, using once, few, many, or a class for an expanded clone.

d_gene: NA; j_gene: TRBJ1-1; len: 16; abundance: NA; v_gene: TRBV7-9; CDR3nt: TGTGCCAGCAGCTTAAGTGGAGGGCGGAGGGACACTGAAGCTTTCTTT; CDR3aa: CASSLSGGRRDTEAFF
d_gene: NA; j_gene: TRBJ2-5; len: 12; abundance: few; v_gene: TRBV5-1; CDR3nt: TGCGCCAGCGCTACAGGGTTAGAGACCCAGTACTTC; CDR3aa: CASATGLETQYF
d_gene: TRBD1; j_gene: TRBJ2-3; len: 15; abundance: NA; v_gene: TRBV7-2; CDR3nt: TGTGCCAGCAGCCTGGTCGGACAGGGTTTAGATACGCAGTATTTT; CDR3aa: CASSLVGQGLDTQYF
d_gene: NA; j_gene: TRBJ1-1; len: 13; abundance: NA; v_gene: TRBV7-6; CDR3nt: TGTGCCAGCAGCTTAGTTCCGGGGGAGGGAGCTTTCTTT; CDR3aa: CASSLVPGEGAFF
d_gene: NA; j_gene: TRBJ1-5; len: 14; abundance: NA; v_gene: TRBV27; CDR3nt: TGTGCCAGCAGTTTATCCCGGAGGGATCAGCCCCAGCATTTT; CDR3aa: CASSLSRRDQPQHF
d_gene: NA; j_gene: TRBJ2-7; len: 14; abundance: NA; v_gene: TRBV28; CDR3nt: TGTGCCAGCAGCTGGCGTGGAAGCACCTACGAGCAGTACTTC; CDR3aa: CASSWRGSTYEQYF
d_gene: NA; j_gene: TRBJ2-7; len: 13; abundance: NA; v_gene: TRBV15; CDR3nt: TGTGCCACCAGCAAGGAACTTTCCTACGAGCAGTACTTC; CDR3aa: CATSKELSYEQYF
d_gene: NA; j_gene: TRBJ2-7; len: 14; abundance: NA; v_gene: TRBV5-6; CDR3nt: TGTGCCAGCAGCTTTCAGCCAGACTCTTACGAGCAGTACTTC; CDR3aa: CASSFQPDSYEQYF
d_gene: TRBD1; j_gene: TRBJ1-1; len: 15; abundance: NA; v_gene: TRBV9; CDR3nt: TGTGCCAGCAGCATAGACAGGGGGATAGACACTGAAGCTTTCTTT; CDR3aa: CASSIDRGIDTEAFF
d_gene: NA; j_gene: TRBJ2-1; len: 15; abundance: NA; v_gene: TRBV2; CDR3nt: TGTGCCAGCAGTGTGCCGCTGGGCCCCTACAATGAGCAGTTCTTC; CDR3aa: CASSVPLGPYNEQFF
d_gene: NA; j_gene: TRBJ1-2; len: 14; abundance: NA; v_gene: TRBV7-9; CDR3nt: TGTGCCAGCAGCTTCGAACAGGACCCCTATGGCTACACCTTC; CDR3aa: CASSFEQDPYGYTF
d_gene: TRBD1; j_gene: TRBJ2-7; len: 13; abundance: NA; v_gene: TRBV10-3; CDR3nt: TGTGCCATCAGTGGAGGACAGGGCTACGAGCAGTACTTC; CDR3aa: CAISGGQGYEQYF
d_gene: TRBD1; j_gene: TRBJ2-1; len: 14; abundance: NA; v_gene: TRBV19; CDR3nt: TGTGCCAGTAGTATAGGGACAGGTTACAATGAGCAGTTCTTC; CDR3aa: CASSIGTGYNEQFF
d_gene: NA; j_gene: TRBJ2-2; len: 16; abundance: NA; v_gene: TRBV10-2; CDR3nt: TGCGCCAGGCCCCTTGGCGGGGCGGCGAACACCGGGGAGCTGTTTTTT; CDR3aa: CARPLGGAANTGELFF
d_gene: TRBD1; j_gene: TRBJ2-7; len: 15; abundance: NA; v_gene: TRBV5-6; CDR3nt: TGTGCCAGCAGCGGCGGGACAGGGGATCCCTACGAGCAGTACTTC; CDR3aa: CASSGGTGDPYEQYF
d_gene: NA; j_gene: TRBJ1-4; len: 14; abundance: NA; v_gene: TRBV7-9; CDR3nt: TGTGCCAGCAGACATCGGGACAATAATGAAAAACTGTTTTTT; CDR3aa: CASRHRDNNEKLFF
d_gene: NA; j_gene: TRBJ1-1; len: 13; abundance: NA; v_gene: TRBV9; CDR3nt: TGTGCCAGCAGCTTTACACCCGACACTGAAGCTTTCTTT; CDR3aa: CASSFTPDTEAFF
d_gene: NA; j_gene: TRBJ2-7; len: 12; abundance: NA; v_gene: TRBV19; CDR3nt: TGTGCCAGTAGTCCCCGCGGCTACGAGCAGTACTTC; CDR3aa: CASSPRGYEQYF
d_gene: NA; j_gene: TRBJ2-5; len: 16; abundance: NA; v_gene: TRBV7-2; CDR3nt: TGTGCCAGCAGCTTAGGGTGGGGAGGCCCCCAAGAGACCCAGTACTTC; CDR3aa: CASSLGWGGPQETQYF
d_gene: TRBD2; j_gene: TRBJ2-5; len: 16; abundance: NA; v_gene: TRBV11-2; CDR3nt: TGTGCCAGCAGCTTTTTCCCTAGCGGGGGGGGAGAGACCCAGTACTTC; CDR3aa: CASSFFPSGGGETQYF
d_gene: NA; j_gene: TRBJ2-7; len: 14; abundance: NA; v_gene: TRBV7-9; CDR3nt: TGTGCCAGCAGCTCCCCTCCTAGCTCCTACGAGCAGTACTTC; CDR3aa: CASSSPPSSYEQYF
d_gene: NA; j_gene: TRBJ1-6; len: 13; abundance: NA; v_gene: TRBV6-5; CDR3nt: TGTGCCAGCAGTGACTCAGGGAATTCACCCCTCCACTTT; CDR3aa: CASSDSGNSPLHF
d_gene: TRBD1; j_gene: TRBJ2-2; len: 16; abundance: NA; v_gene: TRBV19; CDR3nt: TGTGCCAGTAGTACCCGAGACAGGGCGAACACCGGGGAGCTGTTTTTT; CDR3aa: CASSTRDRANTGELFF
d_gene: NA; j_gene: TRBJ2-7; len: 13; abundance: NA; v_gene: TRBV7-6; CDR3nt: TGTGCCAGCAGCTTGGACAGCTCCTACGAGCAGTACTTC; CDR3aa: CASSLDSSYEQYF
d_gene: NA; j_gene: TRBJ1-5; len: 15; abundance: NA; v_gene: TRBV7-9; CDR3nt: TGTGCCAGCAGCGGGGACACCTTGAGCAATCAGCCCCAGCATTTT; CDR3aa: CASSGDTLSNQPQHF
d_gene: TRBD1; j_gene: TRBJ2-2; len: 13; abundance: NA; v_gene: TRBV5-6; CDR3nt: TGTGCCAGCAGTCAAACAGGGGGCGGGGAGCTGTTTTTT; CDR3aa: CASSQTGGGELFF
d_gene: NA; j_gene: TRBJ2-4; len: 16; abundance: NA; v_gene: TRBV5-1; CDR3nt: TGCGCCAGCAGCTTGCTTGGGGCTCTAGCCAAAAACATTCAGTACTTC; CDR3aa: CASSLLGALAKNIQYF
d_gene: NA; j_gene: TRBJ2-2; len: 14; abundance: NA; v_gene: TRBV5-4; CDR3nt: TGTGCCAGCAGCTTCTCCACGGCCCCCGGGGAGCTGTTTTTT; CDR3aa: CASSFSTAPGELFF
d_gene: NA; j_gene: TRBJ1-3; len: 15; abundance: NA; v_gene: TRBV27; CDR3nt: TGTGCCAGCAGCCTCCTCGCAGGGGATCGAAACACCATATATTTT; CDR3aa: CASSLLAGDRNTIYF
d_gene: NA; j_gene: TRBJ1-1; len: 14; abundance: NA; v_gene: TRBV7-9; CDR3nt: TGTGCCAGCAGCTTAGAGGACTTATACACTGAAGCTTTCTTT; CDR3aa: CASSLEDLYTEAFF
d_gene: NA; j_gene: TRBJ1-1; len: 14; abundance: NA; v_gene: TRBV5-4; CDR3nt: TGTGCCAGCAGCTTGGATCTCGGAAACACTGAAGCTTTCTTT; CDR3aa: CASSLDLGNTEAFF
d_gene: TRBD1; j_gene: TRBJ1-1; len: 14; abundance: NA; v_gene: TRBV6-1; CDR3nt: TGTGCCAGCAGTGCATACCTACAGGGGGTGGAAGCTTTCTTT; CDR3aa: CASSAYLQGVEAFF
d_gene: NA; j_gene: TRBJ1-5; len: 12; abundance: NA; v_gene: TRBV5-6; CDR3nt: TGTGCCAGCAGCCTAGGGATCCAGCCCCAGCATTTT; CDR3aa: CASSLGIQPQHF
d_gene: NA; j_gene: TRBJ2-7; len: 11; abundance: NA; v_gene: TRBV10-3; CDR3nt: TGTGCCATCAAGAACAGGGACGAGCAGTACTTC; CDR3aa: CAIKNRDEQYF
d_gene: TRBD1; j_gene: TRBJ1-1; len: 14; abundance: NA; v_gene: TRBV27; CDR3nt: TGTGCCAGCAGTTTATACAGGGGGAACACTGAAGCTTTCTTT; CDR3aa: CASSLYRGNTEAFF
d_gene: NA; j_gene: TRBJ2-7; len: 11; abundance: NA; v_gene: TRBV9; CDR3nt: TGTGCCAGCGGAGGCAGGATCGAGCAGTACTTC; CDR3aa: CASGGRIEQYF
d_gene: NA; j_gene: TRBJ1-1; len: 14; abundance: NA; v_gene: TRBV7-6; CDR3nt: TGTGCCAGCTTAGGGAGCGGACAGAACACTGAAGCTTTCTTT; CDR3aa: CASLGSGQNTEAFF
d_gene: TRBD1; j_gene: TRBJ2-7; len: 14; abundance: NA; v_gene: TRBV28; CDR3nt: TGTGCCAGCAGTTTTGGGACAGGGGTGCTCGAGCAGTACTTC; CDR3aa: CASSFGTGVLEQYF
d_gene: NA; j_gene: TRBJ1-2; len: 17; abundance: medium-sized; v_gene: TRBV2; CDR3nt: TGTGCCAGCAGTGAGTTCGGAACGCTACCCAGCCCCTATGGCTACACCTTC; CDR3aa: CASSEFGTLPSPYGYTF
d_gene: NA; j_gene: TRBJ2-2; len: 15; abundance: NA; v_gene: TRBV7-9; CDR3nt: TGTGCCAGCATCCCTCCCCACTGGGGCACCGGGGAGCTGTTTTTT; CDR3aa: CASIPPHWGTGELFF
d_gene: NA; j_gene: TRBJ1-6; len: 14; abundance: NA; v_gene: TRBV10-1; CDR3nt: TGCGCCAGCAGTGAGCGAGGGGTGAATTCACCCCTCCACTTT; CDR3aa: CASSERGVNSPLHF
d_gene: NA; j_gene: TRBJ2-7; len: 15; abundance: medium-sized; v_gene: TRBV7-3; CDR3nt: TGTGCCAGCAGCTTGGGTACCGGGTTTAGCAACGAGCAGTACTTC; CDR3aa: CASSLGTGFSNEQYF
d_gene: TRBD1; j_gene: TRBJ1-2; len: 13; abundance: NA; v_gene: TRBV19; CDR3nt: TGTGCCAGTAGAGGGGACAGGCGCTATGGCTACACCTTC; CDR3aa: CASRGDRRYGYTF
d_gene: NA; j_gene: TRBJ2-7; len: 15; abundance: NA; v_gene: TRBV7-8; CDR3nt: TGTGCCAGCAGTGCAGGGGCCTCGCCTTCCTACGAGCAGTACTTC; CDR3aa: CASSAGASPSYEQYF
d_gene: NA; j_gene: TRBJ2-1; len: 13; abundance: NA; v_gene: TRBV7-6; CDR3nt: TGTGCCAGCAGCGGGGGGTCCTACAATGAGCAGTTCTTC; CDR3aa: CASSGGSYNEQFF
d_gene: NA; j_gene: TRBJ2-7; len: 12; abundance: NA; v_gene: TRBV7-9; CDR3nt: TGTGCCAGCAGCTCATTCTCCTACGAGCAGTACTTC; CDR3aa: CASSSFSYEQYF